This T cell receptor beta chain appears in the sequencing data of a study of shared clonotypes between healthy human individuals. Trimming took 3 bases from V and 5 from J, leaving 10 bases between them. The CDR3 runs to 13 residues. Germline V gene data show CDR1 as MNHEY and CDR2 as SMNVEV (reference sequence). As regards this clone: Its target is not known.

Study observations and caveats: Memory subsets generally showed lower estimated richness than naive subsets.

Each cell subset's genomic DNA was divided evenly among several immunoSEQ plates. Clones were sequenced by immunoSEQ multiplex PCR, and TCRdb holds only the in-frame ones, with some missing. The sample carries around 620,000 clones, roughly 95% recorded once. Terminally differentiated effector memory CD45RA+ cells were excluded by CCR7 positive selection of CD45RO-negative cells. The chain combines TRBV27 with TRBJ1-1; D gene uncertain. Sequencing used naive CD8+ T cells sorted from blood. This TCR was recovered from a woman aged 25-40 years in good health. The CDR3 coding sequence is TGTGCCAGCAGTTTCTCCGGGCAGACTGAAGCTTTCTTT. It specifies CASSFSGQTEAFF.